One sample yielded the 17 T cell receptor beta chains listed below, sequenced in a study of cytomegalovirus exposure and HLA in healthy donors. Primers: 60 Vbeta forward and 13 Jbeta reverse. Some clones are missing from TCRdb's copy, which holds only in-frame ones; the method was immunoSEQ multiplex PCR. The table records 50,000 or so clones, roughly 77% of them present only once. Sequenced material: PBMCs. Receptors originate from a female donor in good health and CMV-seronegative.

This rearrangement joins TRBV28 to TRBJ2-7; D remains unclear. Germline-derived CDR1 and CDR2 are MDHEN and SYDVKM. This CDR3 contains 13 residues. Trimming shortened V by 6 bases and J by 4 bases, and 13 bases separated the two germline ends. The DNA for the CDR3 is TGTGCCAGCAGGGGCCCAAAGGTTTACGAGCAGTACTTC. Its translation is CASRGPKVYEQYF.

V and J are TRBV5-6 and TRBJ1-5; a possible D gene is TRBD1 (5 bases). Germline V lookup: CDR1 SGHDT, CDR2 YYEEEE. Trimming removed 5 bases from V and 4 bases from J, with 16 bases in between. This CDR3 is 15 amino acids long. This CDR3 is CASSLGGGQNQPQHF. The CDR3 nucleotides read TGTGCCAGCAGTCTTGGGGGGGGTCAAAATCAGCCCCAGCATTTT.

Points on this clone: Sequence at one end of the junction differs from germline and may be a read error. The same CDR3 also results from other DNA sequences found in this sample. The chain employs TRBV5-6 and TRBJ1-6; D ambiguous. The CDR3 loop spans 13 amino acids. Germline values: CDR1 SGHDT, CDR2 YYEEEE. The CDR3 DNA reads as TGTGCCAGCAGCTTTTTTAATAATTCCCCCCTCCACTTT. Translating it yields CASSFFNNSPLHF.

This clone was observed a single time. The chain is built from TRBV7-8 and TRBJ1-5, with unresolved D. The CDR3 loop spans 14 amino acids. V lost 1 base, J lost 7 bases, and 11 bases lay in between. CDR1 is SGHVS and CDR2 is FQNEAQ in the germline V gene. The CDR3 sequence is CASSLVGDWQPQHF. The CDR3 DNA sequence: TGTGCCAGCAGCTTAGTCGGGGATTGGCAGCCCCAGCATTTT.

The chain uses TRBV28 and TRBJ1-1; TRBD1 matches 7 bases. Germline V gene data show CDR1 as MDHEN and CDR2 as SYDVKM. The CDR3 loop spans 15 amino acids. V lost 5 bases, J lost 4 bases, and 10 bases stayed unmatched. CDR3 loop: CASSPLRAGGTEAFF. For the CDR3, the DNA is TGTGCCAGCAGTCCCTTGCGAGCAGGGGGCACTGAAGCTTTCTTT. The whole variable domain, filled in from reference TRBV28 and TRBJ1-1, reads DVKVTQSSRYLVKRTGEKVFLECVQDMDHENMFWYRQDPGLGLRLIYFSYDVKMKEKGDIPEGYSVSREKKERFSLILESASTNQTSMYLCASSPLRAGGTEAFFGQGTRLTVV.

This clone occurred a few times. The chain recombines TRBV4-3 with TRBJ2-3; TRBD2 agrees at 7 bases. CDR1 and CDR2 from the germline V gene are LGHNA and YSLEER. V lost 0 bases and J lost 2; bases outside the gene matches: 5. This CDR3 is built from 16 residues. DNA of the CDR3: TGCGCCAGCAGCCAAGATTGGGAGCGGGACACAGATACGCAGTATTTT. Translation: CASSQDWERDTDTQYF.

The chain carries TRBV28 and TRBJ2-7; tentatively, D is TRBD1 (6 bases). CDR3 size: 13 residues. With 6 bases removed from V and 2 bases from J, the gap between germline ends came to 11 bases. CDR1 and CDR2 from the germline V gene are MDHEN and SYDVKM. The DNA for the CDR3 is TGTGCCAGCAGCCGACAGGCACCCTACGAGCAGTACTTC. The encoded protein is CASSRQAPYEQYF.

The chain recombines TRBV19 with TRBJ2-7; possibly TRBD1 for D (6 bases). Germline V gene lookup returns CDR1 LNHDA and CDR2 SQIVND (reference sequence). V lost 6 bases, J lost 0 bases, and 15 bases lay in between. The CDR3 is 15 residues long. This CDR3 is CASRGARDVSYEQYF. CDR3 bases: TGTGCCAGTAGGGGGGCCAGGGACGTCTCCTACGAGCAGTACTTC.

CDR3 sequence (DNA): TGTGCCAGTACTACCTTGAGCACCGGGGAGCTGTTTTTT. Translated: CASTTLSTGELFF. V and J are TRBV19 and TRBJ2-2; D is uncertain. The CDR3 covers 13 residues. Germline V gene lookup returns CDR1 LNHDA and CDR2 SQIVND (reference sequence). V was pared by 7 bases and J by 4 bases, with 10 bases between.

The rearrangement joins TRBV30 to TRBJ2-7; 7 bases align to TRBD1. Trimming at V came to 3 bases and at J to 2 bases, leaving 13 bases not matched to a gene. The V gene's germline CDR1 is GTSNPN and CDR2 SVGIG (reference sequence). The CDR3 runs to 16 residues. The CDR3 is CAWRMPRTGVTYEQYF. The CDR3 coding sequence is TGTGCCTGGAGGATGCCCCGGACAGGAGTAACCTACGAGCAGTACTTC.

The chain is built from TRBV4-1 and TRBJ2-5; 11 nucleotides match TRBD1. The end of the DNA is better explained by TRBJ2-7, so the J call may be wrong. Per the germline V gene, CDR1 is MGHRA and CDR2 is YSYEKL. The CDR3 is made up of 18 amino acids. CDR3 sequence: CASSQLGTGGRGTHEQYF. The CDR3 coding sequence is TGCGCCAGCAGCCAGCTTGGGACAGGGGGAAGGGGGACCCACGAGCAGTACTTC.

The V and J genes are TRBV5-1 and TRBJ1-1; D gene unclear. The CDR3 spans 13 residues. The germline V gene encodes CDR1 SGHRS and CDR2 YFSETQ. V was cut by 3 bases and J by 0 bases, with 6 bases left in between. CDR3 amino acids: CASSWQVNTEAFF. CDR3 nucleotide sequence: TGCGCCAGCAGCTGGCAGGTGAACACTGAAGCTTTCTTT.

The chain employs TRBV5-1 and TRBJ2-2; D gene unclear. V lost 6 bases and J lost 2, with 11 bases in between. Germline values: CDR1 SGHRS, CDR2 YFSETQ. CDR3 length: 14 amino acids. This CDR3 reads CASKEAVNTGELFF. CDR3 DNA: TGCGCCAGCAAAGAGGCGGTCAACACCGGGGAGCTGTTTTTT. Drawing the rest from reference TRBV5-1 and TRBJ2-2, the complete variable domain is KAGVTQTPRYLIKTRGQQVTLSCSPISGHRSVSWYQQTPGQGLQFLFEYFSETQRNKGNFPGRFSGRQFSNSRSEMNVSTLELGDSALYLCASKEAVNTGELFFGEGSRLTVL.

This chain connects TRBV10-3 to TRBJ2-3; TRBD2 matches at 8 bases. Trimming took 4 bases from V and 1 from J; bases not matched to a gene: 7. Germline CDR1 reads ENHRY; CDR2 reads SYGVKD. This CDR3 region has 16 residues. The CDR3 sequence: CAISGNPAGGTDTQYF. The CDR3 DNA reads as TGTGCCATCAGTGGAAACCCAGCGGGGGGCACAGATACGCAGTATTTT.

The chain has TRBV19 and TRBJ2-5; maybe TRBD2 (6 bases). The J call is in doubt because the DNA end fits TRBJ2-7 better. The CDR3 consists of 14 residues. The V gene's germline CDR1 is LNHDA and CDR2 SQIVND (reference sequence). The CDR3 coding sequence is TGTGCCAGTAGTAACCGTCGGGGGATCTACGAGCAGTACTTC. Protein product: CASSNRRGIYEQYF.

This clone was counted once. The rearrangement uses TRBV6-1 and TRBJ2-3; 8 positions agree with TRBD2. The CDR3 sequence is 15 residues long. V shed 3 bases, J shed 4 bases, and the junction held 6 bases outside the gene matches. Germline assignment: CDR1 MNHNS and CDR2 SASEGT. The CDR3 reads CASSDTGGWPDTQYF. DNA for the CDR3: TGTGCCAGCAGTGATACGGGGGGGTGGCCAGATACGCAGTATTTT.

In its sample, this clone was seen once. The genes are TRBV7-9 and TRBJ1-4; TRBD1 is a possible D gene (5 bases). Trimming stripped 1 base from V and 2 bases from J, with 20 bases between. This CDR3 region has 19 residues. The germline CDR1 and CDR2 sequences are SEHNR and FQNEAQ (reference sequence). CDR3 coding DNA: TGTGCCAGCAGCTTAGACCTATCGTGGGGGACTTTCACTAATGAAAAACTGTTTTTT. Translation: CASSLDLSWGTFTNEKLFF.